The 17 T cell receptor beta chains reported below all come from one sample, sequenced in a study of blood T cell repertoires in COVID-19. Sequencing used immunoSEQ multiplex PCR; TCRdb keeps in-frame clones, though not all of them. Of approximately 190,000 clones listed, about four fifths were seen once; the top ten hold around 3.1%. Sequences were obtained from PBMCs or T cells enriched from blood (not recorded which). The receptors come from a woman under 40 who had been exposed to COVID-19.

This clone turned up a few times. The J gene is TRBJ2-1, the V gene TRBV7-9; weak D call: TRBD2 (5 bases). Germline CDR1 is SEHNR and CDR2 is FQNEAQ (reference sequence). This CDR3 has 13 residues. V was cut by 1 base and J by 6 bases, with 7 bases left in between. The CDR3 DNA is TGTGCCAGCAGCTTAGGAGGGATCAATGAGCAGTTCTTC. Its translation is CASSLGGINEQFF.

This chain joins TRBV13 and TRBJ2-1; maybe TRBD1 (6 bases). With 5 bases removed from V and 4 bases from J, the gap between germline ends came to 18 bases. Germline-derived CDR1 and CDR2 are PRHDT and FYEKMQ (reference sequence). This CDR3 is 16 amino acids long. The CDR3 region is CASSPLGGPGYNEQFF. CDR3 nucleotide sequence: TGTGCCAGCAGCCCCTTAGGGGGTCCAGGATACAATGAGCAGTTCTTC.

The J gene is TRBJ1-2, the V gene TRBV10-1; D is possibly TRBD1 (6 bases). V was clipped by 5 bases and J by 5 bases, with 12 bases between them. The CDR3 totals 13 residues. Germline assignment: CDR1 WNHNN and CDR2 SYGVQD (reference sequence). CDR3 amino acids: CASSPRTDYGYTF. In nucleotides, the CDR3 is TGCGCCAGCAGTCCCCGGACAGATTATGGCTACACCTTC.

The V gene is TRBV7-2, the J gene TRBJ1-5; 10 bases are a match to TRBD1. CDR1 and CDR2 from the germline V gene are SGHTA and FQGNSA. The CDR3 extends over 14 amino acids. Unmatched junction bases numbered 7, after V lost 5 bases and J lost 9 bases. CDR3 nucleotides: TGTGCCAGCAGCCTTCGGACAGGGGGTATGCCCCAGCATTTT. Its protein is CASSLRTGGMPQHF.

To note about this clone: In the same sample, other DNA sequences code for this CDR3. The chain recombines TRBV20-1 with TRBJ1-1, with a tentative D call TRBD1 (5 bases). The CDR3 has 11 amino acids. V lost 3 bases and J lost 7, with 9 bases in between. Germline CDR1 reads DFQATT; CDR2 reads SNEGSKA (reference sequence). As DNA, the CDR3 is TGCAGTGCTAGTAGGGGAATTGAAGCTTTCTTT. This sequence encodes CSASRGIEAFF.

V is TRBV7-2 and J is TRBJ2-4; 15 bases fit TRBD2. Germline lookup yields CDR1 SGHTA and CDR2 FQGNSA. V lost 4 bases, J lost 6 bases, and 4 bases stayed unmatched. This CDR3 contains 16 residues. The CDR3 sequence is CASSWTSGGALNIQYF. The DNA of the CDR3 is TGTGCCAGCAGCTGGACTAGCGGGGGGGCCTTAAACATTCAGTACTTC.

Only a few counts were recorded for this clone. The J gene is TRBJ2-7, the V gene TRBV7-8; TRBD2 is a possible D gene (5 bases). The V and J ends lost 2 bases and 6 bases respectively, with 11 bases between them. Germline V gene sequence: CDR1 SGHVS, CDR2 FQNEAQ. The length of the CDR3 is 13 residues. The CDR3 nucleotides read TGTGCCAGCAGCTTATTAGAGGGTGGCGAGCAGTACTTC. Translation: CASSLLEGGEQYF. The full variable domain, its missing parts supplied by reference TRBV7-8 and TRBJ2-7, is GAGVSQSPRYKVAKRGQDVALRCDPISGHVSLFWYQQALGQGPEFLTYFQNEAQLDKSGLPSDRFFAERPEGSVSTLKIQRTQQEDSAVYLCASSLLEGGEQYFGPGTRLTVT.

The chain carries TRBV6-4 and TRBJ1-3; D is unresolved. Germline V gene lookup returns CDR1 MRHNA and CDR2 SNTAGT. CDR3 length equals 13 residues. V dropped 9 bases and J dropped 4 bases, with 13 bases sitting between them. The CDR3 DNA is TGTGCCAGGGGCCCCAAAAGAGGAAACACCATATATTTT. Protein sequence: CARGPKRGNTIYF.

This sequence joins TRBV30 and TRBJ1-1; D possibly corresponds to TRBD1 (5 bases). CDR1 is GTSNPN and CDR2 is SVGIG in the germline V gene (reference sequence). Trimming cost V 2 bases and J 3 bases, with 19 bases left between them. CDR3 length: 16 residues. The CDR3 DNA follows: TGTGCCTGGAGTATTCGGCAGGGTTTGGGGTACACTGAAGCTTTCTTT. It codes for CAWSIRQGLGYTEAFF.

This clone appeared a single time. J is TRBJ1-1 and V is TRBV9, with TRBD1 as a possible D gene (6 bases). Per the germline V gene, CDR1 is SGDLS and CDR2 is YYNGEE. V lost 1 base to trimming and J lost 4 bases, with 11 bases between them. This CDR3 comprises 14 residues. CDR3 DNA: TGTGCCAGCAGCGTATCCGGGGGGGCCACTGAAGCTTTCTTT. It is translated as CASSVSGGATEAFF.

CDR3 sequence reads: CSVEGEGGLGYGYTF. The CDR3 nucleotides read TGCAGCGTTGAAGGGGAGGGAGGTTTGGGCTATGGCTACACCTTC. The rearrangement uses TRBV29-1 and TRBJ1-2, with no clear D. CDR1 SQVTM and CDR2 ANQGSEA come from the germline V gene. With 1 base removed from V and 4 bases from J, the gap between germline ends came to 16 bases. The CDR3 length is 15 residues.

The V and J genes are TRBV7-2 and TRBJ2-1; TRBD1 agrees at 9 bases. V gave up 4 bases and J gave up 3 bases; unmatched junction bases: 4. Germline V gene sequence: CDR1 SGHTA, CDR2 FQGNSA. The CDR3 length is 15 residues. The CDR3 is CASSSRDRVYNEQFF. The CDR3 DNA follows: TGTGCCAGCAGCTCCCGGGACAGGGTCTACAATGAGCAGTTCTTC.

In its sample, this clone was seen a few times. J is TRBJ1-1 and V is TRBV6-5, with 8 bases identical to TRBD1. Germline V gives CDR1 MNHEY, CDR2 SVGAGI. Trimming cost V 5 bases and J 5 bases; bases outside gene matches: 7. This CDR3 is built from 14 residues. The CDR3 bases are TGTGCCAGCAGTCGGGACAGGCAGGGAACTGAAGCTTTCTTT. It is translated as CASSRDRQGTEAFF.

This clone was seen once. This chain connects TRBV2 to TRBJ1-5, with D hard to call. Germline-derived CDR1 and CDR2 are SNHLY and FYNNEI. V lost 5 bases, J lost 3 bases, and 8 bases lay in between. This CDR3 has 13 residues. CDR3 sequence reads: CASSWEHNQPQHF. The CDR3 DNA is TGTGCCAGCAGTTGGGAGCACAATCAGCCCCAGCATTTT.

The chain couples TRBV9 to TRBJ1-1; D is undetermined. Trimming removed 4 bases at V and 3 bases at J, with 7 bases between. The CDR3 has 12 amino acids. CDR1 is SGDLS, CDR2 YYNGEE, per germline. CDR3 sequence reads: CASSPSDTEAFF. CDR3 in DNA: TGTGCCAGCAGCCCCTCTGACACTGAAGCTTTCTTT.

V usage is TRBV3-1 (or the pseudogene TRBV3-2) and J usage is TRBJ2-3, with D unclear. V lost 6 bases and J 1 base, leaving 8 bases between the germline ends. The V gene's germline CDR1 is LGHDT and CDR2 YNNKEL (reference sequence). This CDR3 comprises 13 residues. The CDR3 DNA sequence: TGTGCCAGCAGTCAAAGCGGCACAGATACGCAGTATTTT. The encoded protein is CASSQSGTDTQYF.

The chain links TRBV19 to TRBJ1-1, with 7 bases that match TRBD1. V lost 5 bases and J lost 8; bases outside the gene matches: 8. Per germline, CDR1 LNHDA and CDR2 SQIVND (reference sequence). The CDR3 covers 13 residues. CDR3 DNA sequence: TGTGCCAGTAGTCCTCAGACAGGGTTGGAAGCTTTCTTT. Translating gives CASSPQTGLEAFF.